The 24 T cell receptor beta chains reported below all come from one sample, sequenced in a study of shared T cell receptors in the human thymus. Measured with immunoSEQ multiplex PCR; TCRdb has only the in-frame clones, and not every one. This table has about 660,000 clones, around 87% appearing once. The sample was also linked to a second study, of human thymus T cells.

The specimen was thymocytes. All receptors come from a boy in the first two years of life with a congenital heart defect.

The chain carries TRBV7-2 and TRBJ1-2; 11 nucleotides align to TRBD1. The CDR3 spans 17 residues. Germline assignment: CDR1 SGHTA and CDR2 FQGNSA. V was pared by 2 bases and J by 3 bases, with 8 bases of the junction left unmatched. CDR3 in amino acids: CASSLPGQGAWDYGYTF. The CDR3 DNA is TGTGCCAGCAGCTTACCTGGACAGGGGGCGTGGGACTATGGCTACACCTTC.

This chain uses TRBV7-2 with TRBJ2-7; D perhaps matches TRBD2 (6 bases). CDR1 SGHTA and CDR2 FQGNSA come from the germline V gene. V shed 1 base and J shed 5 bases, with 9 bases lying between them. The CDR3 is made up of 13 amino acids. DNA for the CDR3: TGTGCCAGCAGCTTAGTGCGGGGCGACGAGCAGTACTTC. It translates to CASSLVRGDEQYF.

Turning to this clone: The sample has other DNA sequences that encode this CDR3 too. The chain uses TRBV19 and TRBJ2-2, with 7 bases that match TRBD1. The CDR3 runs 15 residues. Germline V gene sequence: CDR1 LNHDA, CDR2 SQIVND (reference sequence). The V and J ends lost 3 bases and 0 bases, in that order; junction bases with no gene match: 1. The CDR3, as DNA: TGTGCCAGTAGTATTCAGGGGGCGAACACCGGGGAGCTGTTTTTT. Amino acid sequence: CASSIQGANTGELFF.

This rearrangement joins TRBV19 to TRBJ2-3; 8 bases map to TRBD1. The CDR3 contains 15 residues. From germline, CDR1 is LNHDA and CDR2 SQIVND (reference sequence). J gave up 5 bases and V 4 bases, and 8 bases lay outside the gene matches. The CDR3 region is CASSTGTGALDTQYF. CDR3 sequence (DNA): TGTGCCAGTAGTACCGGGACAGGAGCTCTAGATACGCAGTATTTT.

This CDR3 reads CASRGDRGFYGYTF. The CDR3 DNA is TGTGCCAGCAGAGGGGACAGGGGGTTCTATGGCTACACCTTC. The chain is built from TRBV28 and TRBJ1-2; 11 positions agree with TRBD1. Germline CDR1 MDHEN, CDR2 SYDVKM. V lost 6 bases and J lost 4; bases outside the gene matches: 4. CDR3 length equals 14 residues.

The CDR3 reads CASSLALAGSNEQFF. The CDR3 DNA follows: TGTGCCAGCAGTTTAGCCCTAGCGGGCAGCAATGAGCAGTTCTTC. The gene calls are TRBV27 and TRBJ2-1, with 8 bases aligning to TRBD2. Losses at the gene ends were 2 bases for V and 6 bases for J; bases not matched to a gene: 6. The CDR3 is made up of 15 amino acids. Per germline, CDR1 MNHEY and CDR2 SMNVEV (reference sequence).

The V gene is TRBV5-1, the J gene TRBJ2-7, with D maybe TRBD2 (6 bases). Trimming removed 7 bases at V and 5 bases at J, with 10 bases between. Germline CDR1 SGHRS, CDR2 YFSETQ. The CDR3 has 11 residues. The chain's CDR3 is CASWSGDEQYF. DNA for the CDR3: TGCGCCAGCTGGTCGGGGGACGAGCAGTACTTC.

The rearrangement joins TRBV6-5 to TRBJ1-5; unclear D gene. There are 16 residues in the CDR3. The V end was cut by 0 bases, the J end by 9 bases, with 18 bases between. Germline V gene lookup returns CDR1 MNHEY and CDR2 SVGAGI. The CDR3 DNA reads TGTGCCAGCAGTTACTCGACAAGTACCTCCGAATGGCCCCAGCATTTT. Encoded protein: CASSYSTSTSEWPQHF.

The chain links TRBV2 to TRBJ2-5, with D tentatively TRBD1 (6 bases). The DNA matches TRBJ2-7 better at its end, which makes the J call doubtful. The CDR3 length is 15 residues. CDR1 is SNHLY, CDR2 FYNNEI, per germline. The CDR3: CASSDSPDSLYEQYF. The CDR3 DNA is TGTGCCAGCAGTGATTCTCCGGACAGCCTCTACGAGCAGTACTTC.

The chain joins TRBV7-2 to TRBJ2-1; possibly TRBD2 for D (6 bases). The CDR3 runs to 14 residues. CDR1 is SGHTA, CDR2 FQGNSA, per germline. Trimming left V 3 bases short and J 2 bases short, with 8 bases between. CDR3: CASSLRTTYNEQFF. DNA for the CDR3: TGTGCCAGCAGCTTGAGGACTACCTACAATGAGCAGTTCTTC.

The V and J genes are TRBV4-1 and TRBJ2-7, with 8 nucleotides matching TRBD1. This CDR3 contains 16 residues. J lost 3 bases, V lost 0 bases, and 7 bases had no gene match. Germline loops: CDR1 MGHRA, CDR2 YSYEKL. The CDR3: CASSQDHTGQDYEQYF. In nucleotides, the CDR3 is TGCGCCAGCAGCCAAGATCATACGGGACAGGACTACGAGCAGTACTTC.

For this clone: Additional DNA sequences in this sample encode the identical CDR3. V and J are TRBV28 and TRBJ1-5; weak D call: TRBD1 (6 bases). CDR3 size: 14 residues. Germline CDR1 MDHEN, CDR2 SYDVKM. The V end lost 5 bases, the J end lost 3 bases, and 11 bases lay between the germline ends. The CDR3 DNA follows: TGTGCCAGCAGTGAGACAGGTTCCAATCAGCCCCAGCATTTT. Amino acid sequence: CASSETGSNQPQHF.

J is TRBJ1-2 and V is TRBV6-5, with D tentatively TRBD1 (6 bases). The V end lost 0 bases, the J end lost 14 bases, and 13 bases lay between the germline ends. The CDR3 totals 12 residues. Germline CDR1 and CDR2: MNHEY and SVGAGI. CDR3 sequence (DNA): TGTGCCAGCAGTTACTCGTCCCACAGGGTTACCTTC. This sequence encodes CASSYSSHRVTF.

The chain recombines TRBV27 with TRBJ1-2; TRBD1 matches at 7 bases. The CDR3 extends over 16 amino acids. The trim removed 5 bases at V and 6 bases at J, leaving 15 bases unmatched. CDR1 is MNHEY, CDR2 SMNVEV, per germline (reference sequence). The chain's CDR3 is CASSPNRGGYVNGYTF. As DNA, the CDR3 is TGTGCCAGCAGTCCGAACAGGGGTGGGTATGTAAATGGCTACACCTTC.

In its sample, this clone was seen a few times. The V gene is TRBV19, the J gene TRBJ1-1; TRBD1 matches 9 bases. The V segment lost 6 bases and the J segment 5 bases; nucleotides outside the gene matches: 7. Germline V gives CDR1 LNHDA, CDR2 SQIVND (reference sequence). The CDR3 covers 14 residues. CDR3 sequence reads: CASRLQGAMTEAFF. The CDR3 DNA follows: TGTGCCAGTAGGCTACAGGGGGCTATGACTGAAGCTTTCTTT. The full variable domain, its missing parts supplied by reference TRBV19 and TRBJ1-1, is DGGITQSPKYLFRKEGQNVTLSCEQNLNHDAMYWYRQDPGQGLRLIYYSQIVNDFQKGDIAEGYSVSREKKESFPLTVTSAQKNPTAFYLCASRLQGAMTEAFFGQGTRLTVV.

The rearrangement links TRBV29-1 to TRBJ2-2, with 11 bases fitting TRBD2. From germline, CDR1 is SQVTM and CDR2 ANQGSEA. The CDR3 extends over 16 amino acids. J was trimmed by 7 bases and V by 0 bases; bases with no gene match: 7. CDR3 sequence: CSVEDELAGVSGELFF. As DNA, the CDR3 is TGCAGCGTTGAAGATGAACTAGCGGGAGTCAGCGGGGAGCTGTTTTTT.

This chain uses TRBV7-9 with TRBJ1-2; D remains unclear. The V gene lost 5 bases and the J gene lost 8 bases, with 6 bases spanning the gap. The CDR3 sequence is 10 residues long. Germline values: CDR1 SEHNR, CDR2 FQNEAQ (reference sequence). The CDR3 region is CASSPQGYTF. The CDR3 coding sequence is TGTGCCAGCAGCCCACAGGGCTACACCTTC.

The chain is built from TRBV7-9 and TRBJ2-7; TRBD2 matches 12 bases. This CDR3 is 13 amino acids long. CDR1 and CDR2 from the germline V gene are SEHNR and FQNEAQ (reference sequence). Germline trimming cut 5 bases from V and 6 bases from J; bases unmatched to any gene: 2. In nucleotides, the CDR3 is TGTGCCAGCAGCCGACTAGCGGGAGTCGAGCAGTACTTC. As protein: CASSRLAGVEQYF.

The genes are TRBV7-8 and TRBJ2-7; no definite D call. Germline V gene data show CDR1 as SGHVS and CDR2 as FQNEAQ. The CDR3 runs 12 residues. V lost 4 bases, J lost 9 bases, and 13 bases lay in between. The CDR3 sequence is CASSSLPAVQYF. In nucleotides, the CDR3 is TGTGCCAGCAGCTCCCTACCTGCCGTGCAGTACTTC.

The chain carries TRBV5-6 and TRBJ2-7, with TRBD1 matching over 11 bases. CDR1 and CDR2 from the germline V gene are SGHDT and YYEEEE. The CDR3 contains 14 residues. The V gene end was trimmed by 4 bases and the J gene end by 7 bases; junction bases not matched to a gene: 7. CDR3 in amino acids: CASSLRTGGGEQYF. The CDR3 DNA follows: TGTGCCAGCAGCCTCCGGACAGGGGGCGGAGAGCAGTACTTC.

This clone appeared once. The CDR3 region is CASSLSGGYQETQYF. The DNA of the CDR3 is TGTGCCAGCAGTTTATCGGGGGGGTACCAAGAGACCCAGTACTTC. The chain is built from TRBV27 and TRBJ2-5; 7 positions match TRBD2. The junction had 1 base not matched to a gene; V was cut back by 0 bases and J by 0 bases. Germline loops: CDR1 MNHEY, CDR2 SMNVEV (reference sequence). The CDR3 sequence is 15 residues long.

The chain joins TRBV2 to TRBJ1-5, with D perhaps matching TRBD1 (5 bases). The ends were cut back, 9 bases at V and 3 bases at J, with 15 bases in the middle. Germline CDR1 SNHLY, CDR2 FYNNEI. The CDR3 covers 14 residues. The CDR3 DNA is TGTGCCAGGATACAGGTGGACGTCAATCAGCCCCAGCATTTT. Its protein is CARIQVDVNQPQHF.

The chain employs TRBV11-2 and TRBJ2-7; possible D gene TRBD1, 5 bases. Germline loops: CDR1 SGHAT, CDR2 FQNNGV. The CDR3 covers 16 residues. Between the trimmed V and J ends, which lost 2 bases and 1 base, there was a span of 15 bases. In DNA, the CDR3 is TGTGCCAGCAGCTTAAGTAGGGCAGGGCGGTCCTACGAGCAGTACTTC. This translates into CASSLSRAGRSYEQYF.

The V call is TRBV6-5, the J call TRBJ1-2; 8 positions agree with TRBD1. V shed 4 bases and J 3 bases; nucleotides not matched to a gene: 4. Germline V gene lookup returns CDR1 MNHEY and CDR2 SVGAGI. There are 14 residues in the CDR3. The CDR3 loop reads CASSLMDRDYGYTF. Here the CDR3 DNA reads TGTGCCAGCAGTTTAATGGACAGGGACTATGGCTACACCTTC.